Below, 20 T cell receptor beta chains from the same sample are listed, as sequenced in a study of T cells in Graves' hyperthyroidism and ophthalmopathy. Researchers took RNA transcripts and amplified the TCR beta CDR3 regions from them. The HTBI primer set was used in a first-round RT-PCR of the TCR CDR3. TCRdb independently ran MiXCR on the multiplex PCR reads; one entry per CDR3 protein. The table records over 400,000 distinct CDR3 sequences, around a fifth of them present only once. Sequencing was performed on blood. These receptors originate from a woman between 65 and 79 years old with Graves' ophthalmopathy.

V is TRBV20-1 and J is TRBJ2-3, with 10 bases identical to TRBD2. The CDR3 has 15 amino acids. The trim removed 5 bases at V and 0 bases at J, leaving 5 bases unmatched. The germline V gene has CDR1 DFQATT and CDR2 SNEGSKA (reference sequence). The CDR3 loop is CSALGAGGSTDTQYF. The CDR3 coding sequence is TGCAGTGCTTTGGGAGCGGGAGGGAGCACAGATACGCAGTATTTT.

This chain uses TRBV7-6 with TRBJ1-1; D call uncertain. CDR3 length: 16 amino acids. The V and J ends lost 6 bases and 0 bases respectively, with 17 bases between them. In germline, CDR1 is SGHVS, CDR2 FNYEAQ. This chain's CDR3 is CASRTGPEGMNTEAFF. CDR3 coding DNA: TGTGCCAGCAGAACCGGACCAGAGGGCATGAACACTGAAGCTTTCTTT.

This clonotype was picked up a small number of times. The V call is TRBV20-1, the J call TRBJ2-1; 9 bases are a match to TRBD2. CDR1 and CDR2 (germline): DFQATT, SNEGSKA (reference sequence). This CDR3 is 18 amino acids long. Germline trimming cut 5 bases from V and 4 bases from J; bases unmatched to any gene: 18. CDR3 protein: CSAGIPGKSSGAYNEQFF. For the CDR3, the DNA is TGCAGTGCTGGAATTCCGGGTAAATCTAGCGGGGCGTACAATGAGCAGTTCTTC.

The rearrangement links TRBV24-1 to TRBJ2-2, with TRBD2 matching 16 bases. CDR3 length: 20 amino acids. From germline, CDR1 is KGHDR and CDR2 SFDVKD. Trimming cost V 3 bases and J 4 bases; bases outside gene matches: 10. CDR3 DNA sequence: TGTGCCACCAGTGATGCTTCCGGGACTAGCGGGAGGGGGATCACCGGGGAGCTGTTTTTT. This encodes CATSDASGTSGRGITGELFF.

This clonotype was detected only a few times. The chain uses TRBV7-3 and TRBJ1-1; possibly TRBD1 for D (5 bases). Trimming took off 3 bases at V and 5 bases at J, with 13 bases between the two ends. The CDR3 is made up of 14 amino acids. CDR1 is SGHTA, CDR2 FQGTGA, per germline. The CDR3 nucleotides are TGTGCCAGCAGCTTGGAGGGGAGAAAGACTGAAGCTTTCTTT. Protein product: CASSLEGRKTEAFF.

A few counts support this clonotype. The chain joins TRBV30 to TRBJ1-5, with D hard to call. The CDR3 is 14 residues long. Germline V gene sequence: CDR1 GTSNPN, CDR2 SVGIG (reference sequence). Deletions cut 0 bases from V and 3 bases from J, with 9 bases between. Here the CDR3 DNA reads TGTGCCTGGAGTGTTATAGGGATCAATCAGCCCCAGCATTTT. This codes for CAWSVIGINQPQHF.

This clonotype showed up just a few times. This chain connects TRBV11-2 to TRBJ2-7; 10 bases are a match to TRBD2. The V segment lost 5 bases and the J segment 0 bases; nucleotides outside the gene matches: 7. This CDR3 region has 16 residues. CDR1 is SGHAT and CDR2 is FQNNGV in the germline V gene. CDR3 amino acids: CASSDGLADISYEQYF. CDR3 nucleotide sequence: TGTGCCAGCAGCGATGGACTAGCGGATATCTCCTACGAGCAGTACTTC.

This clonotype came up many times. This rearrangement joins TRBV20-1 to TRBJ2-3; 12 nucleotides line up with TRBD2. This CDR3 comprises 16 residues. Germline trimming cut 3 bases from V and 2 bases from J; bases unmatched to any gene: 6. Germline CDR1 DFQATT, CDR2 SNEGSKA (reference sequence). The CDR3 nucleotides are TGCAGTGCTAGTCGTGGACTAGCGGGGACCACAGATACGCAGTATTTT. Protein sequence: CSASRGLAGTTDTQYF.

This clonotype turned up a few times. The chain combines TRBV30 with TRBJ2-1, with TRBD2 matching 7 bases. Germline loops: CDR1 GTSNPN, CDR2 SVGIG (reference sequence). The CDR3 consists of 15 residues. The trim removed 1 base at V and 3 bases at J, leaving 6 bases unmatched. The CDR3 spells CAWSEASGIYNEQFF. In DNA form, the CDR3 reads TGTGCCTGGAGTGAGGCGAGCGGGATCTACAATGAGCAGTTCTTC. The whole variable domain, remainder taken from reference TRBV30 and TRBJ2-1, is SQTIHQWPATLVQPVGSPLSLECTVEGTSNPNLYWYRQAAGRGLQLLFYSVGIGQISSEVPQNLSASRPQDRQFILSSKKLLLSDSGFYLCAWSEASGIYNEQFFGPGTRLTVL.

A remark on this clonotype: A read error may explain this, as a much larger clone is one base away. Without the conserved terminal phenylalanine or tryptophan, this CDR3 likely stems from a read error. This chain connects TRBV12-3 or TRBV12-4 to TRBJ1-1; TRBD1 might be the D (5 bases). This CDR3 is built from 15 residues. The ends were cut back, 3 bases at V and 5 bases at J, with 16 bases in the middle. For the CDR3, the DNA is TGTGCCAGCAGTTTCCTACCAGGCCAGGGTACTGAAGCTTTCCTT. The encoded protein is CASSFLPGQGTEAFL.

The chain combines TRBV19 with TRBJ2-1, with TRBD2 matching 10 bases. Germline lookup yields CDR1 LNHDA and CDR2 SQIVND (reference sequence). This CDR3 spans 15 amino acids. J gave up 7 bases and V 3 bases, and 6 bases lay outside the gene matches. The CDR3 reads CASSILAGVVNEQFF. DNA of the CDR3: TGTGCCAGTAGTATTCTAGCGGGAGTTGTTAATGAGCAGTTCTTC.

This clonotype occurred a few times. This rearrangement joins TRBV28 to TRBJ2-5, with D possibly TRBD2 on 5 matching bases. Germline-derived CDR1 and CDR2 are MDHEN and SYDVKM. The CDR3 is 14 amino acids. V was shortened by 5 bases and J by 5 bases, with 15 bases between the two germline ends. The CDR3 sequence: CASSRVGVLETQYF. The CDR3 nucleotides are TGTGCCAGCAGTCGGGTGGGAGTTTTGGAGACCCAGTACTTC.

This clonotype came up a few times. The chain is built from TRBV6-2 or TRBV6-3 and TRBJ2-5, with 7 bases lining up with TRBD1. The germline CDR1 and CDR2 sequences are MNHEY and SVGEGT. This CDR3 is built from 15 residues. V trimming: 0 bases; J trimming: 2 bases; junction bases outside the gene matches: 3. The DNA of the CDR3 is TGTGCCAGCAGTTACTCGGGGACAGTTCAAGAGACCCAGTACTTC. Translated: CASSYSGTVQETQYF.

There are many counts of this clonotype. The gene calls are TRBV12-3 or TRBV12-4 and TRBJ2-2; 13 nucleotides match TRBD2. V shed 5 bases, J shed 5 bases, and the junction held 5 bases outside the gene matches. There are 16 residues in the CDR3. CDR3 sequence reads: CASSPGLAGVTGELFF. CDR3 DNA: TGTGCCAGCAGTCCCGGACTAGCGGGAGTGACCGGGGAGCTGTTTTTT.

This clonotype has more than one count but fewer than ten. The V call is TRBV6-1, the J call TRBJ2-2; 8 nucleotides align to TRBD1. Germline CDR1 reads MNHNS; CDR2 reads SASEGT. CDR3 length equals 14 residues. V lost 6 bases, J lost 4 bases, and 4 bases stayed unmatched. CDR3 protein: CASRTGVPTGELFF. DNA for the CDR3: TGTGCCAGCAGGACAGGGGTTCCCACCGGGGAGCTGTTTTTT.

This chain links TRBV10-3 with TRBJ1-1; 8 nucleotides agree with TRBD1. This CDR3 spans 15 amino acids. Looked up from germline, CDR1 is ENHRY and CDR2 is SYGVKD. V shed 0 bases, J shed 1 base, and the junction held 1 base outside the gene matches. CDR3 bases: TGTGCCATCAGTGAGTCGGGACAGGCGAACACTGAAGCTTTCTTT. It yields the protein CAISESGQANTEAFF.

This clonotype was detected only a few times. This rearrangement joins TRBV27 to TRBJ1-4, with TRBD1 identical over 9 bases. CDR1 and CDR2 (germline): MNHEY, SMNVEV (reference sequence). This CDR3 contains 15 residues. Trimming took 5 bases from V and 5 from J; bases not matched to a gene: 6. CDR3 DNA: TGTGCCAGCAGTCGGAGGACAGGGGTGAATGAAAAACTGTTTTTT. Protein: CASSRRTGVNEKLFF.

This clonotype was counted only a few times. This sequence joins TRBV5-1 and TRBJ2-1, with 8 bases lining up with TRBD2. The CDR3 has 17 amino acids. Per germline, CDR1 SGHRS and CDR2 YFSETQ. Losses at the gene ends were 0 bases for V and 4 bases for J; bases not matched to a gene: 9. CDR3 sequence reads: CASSLAIISGIYNEQFF. CDR3 nucleotide sequence: TGCGCCAGCAGCTTGGCCATTATTAGCGGGATATACAATGAGCAGTTCTTC.

The V gene is TRBV15, the J gene TRBJ2-1, with no clear D. V lost 9 bases, J lost 0 bases, and 9 bases lay in between. This CDR3 has 13 residues. Germline V gene data show CDR1 as LNHNV and CDR2 as YYDKDF (reference sequence). The CDR3 spells CATRASSYNEQFF. CDR3 DNA sequence: TGTGCCACTCGAGCGAGCTCCTACAATGAGCAGTTCTTC.

This clonotype was detected only a few times. This CDR3 reads CASSLGWRDTGELFF. The CDR3 DNA reads TGTGCCAGCAGCTTAGGTTGGCGGGACACCGGGGAGCTGTTTTTT. The rearrangement uses TRBV11-3 and TRBJ2-2, with D maybe TRBD2 (5 bases). Germline assignment: CDR1 SGHNT and CDR2 YENEEA. The V and J ends lost 1 base and 3 bases respectively, with 9 bases between them. This CDR3 has 15 residues.